The entry that follows covers one T cell receptor beta chain sequence. The antigen is unknown. This CDR3 contains 13 residues. V lost 5 bases and J lost 6, with 13 bases in between. The germline V gene encodes CDR1 LNHDA and CDR2 SQIVND (reference sequence). These data belong to a study of Ad26.COV2.S vaccination and SARS-CoV-2 variants. Generated by immunoSEQ multiplex PCR, the TCRdb table keeps only in-frame clones and is missing some. The sample records 350,000 to 450,000 clones, 83% being singletons. As for treatment: around 19 received Ad26.COV2.S at low or high dose, single or two shots; about 5 received placebo; per-sample allocation not given. Samples came from day 63 after the first vaccine or placebo injection. In Boston, an adult donor aged 18-55 years took part. Wuhan-strain SARS-CoV-2 spike was expressed by the Ad26 vector that made up the vaccine. The study, taken as a whole, reports: Comparability of non-spike TCR breadth was observed across vaccine and placebo recipients. Measurements of TCR breadth and depth may have given underestimates of the total T cell responses.

The chain links TRBV19 to TRBJ2-5; a possible D gene is TRBD1 (5 bases). This clonotype originated in a person between 18 and 59 years old who received the Ad26.COV2.S COVID-19 vaccine or a placebo. Sequencing was performed on peripheral blood, taken in a trial of Ad26.COV2.S vaccine versus placebo. DNA of the CDR3: TGTGCCAGTAGTGATAGGGGAATGAAGACCCAGTACTTC. The encoded protein is CASSDRGMKTQYF.